This is a list of T cell receptor beta chains from one sample in a study of blood T cell repertoires in COVID-19. TCRdb keeps only in-frame clones here, not all; method: immunoSEQ multiplex PCR. The sample carries about 110,000 clones, roughly 86% recorded once. Sequences were obtained from peripheral blood. The receptors come from a man in his forties with acute or convalescent COVID-19. CDR3s include the opening cysteine and the closing phenylalanine or tryptophan. Each record gives: D gene, V gene, clone size, J gene, CDR3 DNA, CDR3 protein. The D gene is left open where the match is weak. Clone size is shown for a subset of rows, as once, few, many or a class of expanded clone.

d_call: NA; v_call: TRBV27; clone_size: NA; j_call: TRBJ2-2; cdr3_nt: TGTGCCAGCAGTTTGAGGGCTAGCACCGGGGAGCTGTTTTTT; cdr3_aa: CASSLRASTGELFF
d_call: NA; v_call: TRBV28; clone_size: once; j_call: TRBJ1-2; cdr3_nt: TGTGCCAGCAGTTTTCCAAGCGGGCCCTATGGCTACACCTTC; cdr3_aa: CASSFPSGPYGYTF
d_call: NA; v_call: TRBV6-5; clone_size: NA; j_call: TRBJ1-4; cdr3_nt: TGTGCCAGCAAGCGGGATCGGATCGCTAATGAAAAACTGTTTTTT; cdr3_aa: CASKRDRIANEKLFF
d_call: NA; v_call: TRBV19; clone_size: NA; j_call: TRBJ1-2; cdr3_nt: TGTGCCAGTAGTATCCCCTCAGGGACCGGGAGGCATGGCTACACCTTC; cdr3_aa: CASSIPSGTGRHGYTF
d_call: TRBD1; v_call: TRBV2; clone_size: NA; j_call: TRBJ1-4; cdr3_nt: TGTGCCAGCAGTGCAATACAGGGGGCTAATGAAAAACTGTTTTTT; cdr3_aa: CASSAIQGANEKLFF
d_call: TRBD1; v_call: TRBV6-4; clone_size: NA; j_call: TRBJ1-5; cdr3_nt: TGTGCCAGCAGTTTGACAGGGGGCACGGGTCAGCCCCAGCATTTT; cdr3_aa: CASSLTGGTGQPQHF
d_call: NA; v_call: TRBV5-1; clone_size: NA; j_call: TRBJ2-5; cdr3_nt: TGCGCCAGCAGCTTGAGAAGGAGGGAGACCCAGTACTTC; cdr3_aa: CASSLRRRETQYF
d_call: NA; v_call: TRBV5-1; clone_size: NA; j_call: TRBJ1-4; cdr3_nt: TGCGCCAGCAGCTTGGTCTCCGCAACTAATGAAAAACTGTTTTTT; cdr3_aa: CASSLVSATNEKLFF
d_call: NA; v_call: TRBV7-2; clone_size: once; j_call: TRBJ1-3; cdr3_nt: TGTGCCAGCAGCTTAGCAGCTTACTCTGGAAACACCATATATTTT; cdr3_aa: CASSLAAYSGNTIYF
d_call: NA; v_call: TRBV6-4; clone_size: NA; j_call: TRBJ2-1; cdr3_nt: TGTGCCAGCAGTGACGGGGGCCCCCGACAGTTCTTC; cdr3_aa: CASSDGGPRQFF
d_call: NA; v_call: TRBV25-1; clone_size: once; j_call: TRBJ2-1; cdr3_nt: TGTGCCAGCAGTGAGCCTCCCAGAGGTGAGCAGTTCTTC; cdr3_aa: CASSEPPRGEQFF
d_call: TRBD2; v_call: TRBV19; clone_size: NA; j_call: TRBJ2-3; cdr3_nt: TGTGCCAGTACCCCAAGGCTAGCGGGAATCACAGATACGCAGTATTTT; cdr3_aa: CASTPRLAGITDTQYF